This passage covers 9 T cell receptor beta chains from one sample sequenced in a study of T cell clonality in common variable immunodeficiency. Produced via immunoSEQ multiplex PCR; TCRdb's table is partial and in-frame only. The sample offers about 60,000 clones and no singletons, the top ten holding over 1.5%. Material: peripheral blood mononuclear cells. The receptor source for this set is a person aged 18-70 years in good health.

This clone was counted ten times or more. The read halts 3 residues ahead of the CDR3 end, with the missing end drawn from the germline J gene. This sequence joins TRBV4-2 and TRBJ1-2, with D maybe TRBD1 (6 bases). Germline CDR1 and CDR2: LGHNA and YNFKEQ. The length of the CDR3 is 15 residues. The CDR3: CASSQDLGGAVGYTF. The sequenced CDR3 bases are TGTGCCAGCAGCCAAGATCTGGGGGGGGCAGTCGGC.

This clone was seen ten or more times. Coverage ceases 3 residues before the CDR3 finishes, and the germline J gene fills in the end. The chain has TRBV6-1 and TRBJ2-7, with D uncertain. Germline V gene lookup returns CDR1 MNHNS and CDR2 SASEGT. With 2 bases removed from V and 4 bases from J, the gap between germline ends came to 9 bases. The CDR3 covers 13 residues. The sequenced CDR3 bases are TGTGCCAGCAGTGAATCCGGTCCTTACGAG. Translated, it gives CASSESGPYE. The entire CDR3 reads CASSESGPYEQYF.

This clone has a count of ten or more. Read sequence stops 3 residues before the CDR3 end, and the germline J gene provides the missing end. V is TRBV6-2 or TRBV6-3 and J is TRBJ1-4, with a possible D match to TRBD1 (5 bases). This CDR3 is 16 amino acids long. Germline loops: CDR1 MNHEY, CDR2 SVGEGT. Trimming removed 0 bases from V and 4 bases from J, with 12 bases in between. The CDR3 reads CASSYSLTDLNEKLFF. CDR3 DNA (partial): TGTGCCAGCAGTTACTCGTTGACAGACCTTAATGAAAAA.

This clone occurred many times. The read ends 3 residues before the CDR3 terminus; that terminus is restored from the germline J gene. The chain recombines TRBV14 with TRBJ2-1; 9 positions match TRBD2. There are 15 residues in the CDR3. Germline lookup yields CDR1 SGHDN and CDR2 FVKESK. V trimming: 1 base; J trimming: 9 bases; junction bases outside the gene matches: 7. The CDR3 loop is CASSQVLAGVGEQFF. The sequenced CDR3 bases are TGTGCCAGCAGCCAAGTTTTAGCGGGAGTAGGTGAG.

In its sample, this clone was seen many times. The sequenced fragment ends 3 residues before the CDR3 boundary, so the rest is inferred from the germline J gene. The rearrangement uses TRBV19 and TRBJ2-1; TRBD1 matches 10 bases. Germline lookup yields CDR1 LNHDA and CDR2 SQIVND (reference sequence). The junction had 6 bases not matched to a gene; V was cut back by 6 bases and J by 1 base. CDR3 size: 16 residues. The sequenced CDR3 bases are TGTGCCAGTAGAGAGACAGGGGGCAAGTCCTACAATGAG. Protein sequence: CASRETGGKSYNE. The whole CDR3 region reads CASRETGGKSYNEQFF. Using reference TRBV19 and TRBJ2-1 for the parts outside the CDR3, the full variable domain is DGGITQSPKYLFRKEGQNVTLSCEQNLNHDAMYWYRQDPGQGLRLIYYSQIVNDFQKGDIAEGYSVSREKKESFPLTVTSAQKNPTAFYLCASRETGGKSYNEQFFGPGTRLTVL.

In this sample, this clone turned up many times. The observed sequence ends 3 residues before the CDR3 terminus, with the missing tail filled in from the germline J gene. The chain joins TRBV9 to TRBJ2-1; 14 nucleotides match TRBD2. V lost 0 bases, J lost 8 bases, and 4 bases stayed unmatched. The germline V gene encodes CDR1 SGDLS and CDR2 YYNGEE. This CDR3 has 16 amino acids. CDR3 DNA (partial): TGTGCCAGCAGCGTAGATTCGGGACTAGCGGGAGATGAG. Translated: CASSVDSGLAGDE. The entire CDR3 protein is CASSVDSGLAGDEQFF. Supplemented by reference TRBV9 and TRBJ2-1, the full variable domain reads DSGVTQTPKHLITATGQRVTLRCSPRSGDLSVYWYQQSLDQGLQFLIQYYNGEERAKGNILERFSAQQFPDLHSELNLSSLELGDSALYFCASSVDSGLAGDEQFFGPGTRLTVL.

This clone was seen many times. The CDR3 goes on 3 residues after the read ends, and that part is filled in from the germline J gene. The chain combines TRBV7-6 with TRBJ1-1; D might be TRBD1 (6 bases). Germline V gene data show CDR1 as SGHVS and CDR2 as FNYEAQ. The CDR3 runs to 13 residues. Trimming pared 3 bases from V and 3 bases from J, leaving 8 bases between. CDR3 DNA (partial): TGTGCCAGCAGCTTTAACAGGGACACTGAA. This sequence encodes CASSFNRDTE. The complete CDR3 sequence is CASSFNRDTEAFF.

This clone was observed at least ten times. The DNA ends 3 residues before the CDR3 does, and the rest of the CDR3 is filled in from the germline J gene. The rearrangement links TRBV28 to TRBJ1-5; a possible D gene is TRBD1 (5 bases). CDR3 length: 14 residues. The V gene's germline CDR1 is MDHEN and CDR2 SYDVKM. Trimming cost V 7 bases and J 6 bases, with 16 bases left between them. The CDR3 DNA, read in part, is TGTGCCAGCACTACGGAGGGGAGGGCTCAGCCC. Translation: CASTTEGRAQP. The whole CDR3 region reads CASTTEGRAQPQHF.

This clone was counted at least ten times. The read gets to within 3 residues of the CDR3 end, and the germline J gene fills in the rest. This chain links TRBV5-4 with TRBJ2-7; D is possibly TRBD1 (6 bases). From germline, CDR1 is SGHNT and CDR2 YYREEE (reference sequence). The CDR3 extends over 13 amino acids. V lost 4 bases to trimming and J lost 4 bases, with 12 bases between them. The CDR3: CASSQGQLYEQYF. CDR3 bases read: TGTGCCAGCAGCCAAGGACAGCTTTACGAG.